Following are 2 T cell receptor beta chains from one sample sequenced in a study of quantifying T cell responses using KT2 cells. Whole-study context: cDNA was made from DNase-treated RNA using alpha and beta constant primers.

An oligo carrying a UMI was ligated to the cDNA 3' end. The first PCR ran approximately 4 cycles with an equimolar RC1.1 and RC1.2 beta primer mix. TCRdb reanalysed the UMI-ligation and nested PCR reads using MiXCR and keeps one entry per CDR3 protein. Of just under 50,000 distinct CDR3 sequences listed, around 10% were seen once; the top ten hold under 11%. The specimen was PBMCs spiked with cells of the T cell clone KT2. The origin of the receptors is a human donor.

This clonotype came up a few times. The rearrangement uses TRBV10-2 and TRBJ2-1; 12 bases match TRBD2. Germline V gene data show CDR1 as WSHSY and CDR2 as SAAADI. This CDR3 spans 18 amino acids. V shed 0 bases and J 5 bases; nucleotides not matched to a gene: 8. The CDR3 DNA reads as TGCGCCAGCAGTGAGTCGCTAGCGGGAGGGCCAAGGGACAATGAGCAGTTCTTC. Its translation: CASSESLAGGPRDNEQFF.

The chain combines TRBV6-5 with TRBJ2-5; D may be TRBD1 (6 bases). The germline gives CDR1 MNHEY, CDR2 SVGAGI. Trimming shortened V by 0 bases and J by 1 base, and 12 bases separated the two germline ends. The CDR3 is 16 residues long. CDR3 residues: CASSYSWTETQETQYF. The CDR3 DNA sequence: TGTGCCAGCAGTTACTCGTGGACAGAGACCCAAGAGACCCAGTACTTC.